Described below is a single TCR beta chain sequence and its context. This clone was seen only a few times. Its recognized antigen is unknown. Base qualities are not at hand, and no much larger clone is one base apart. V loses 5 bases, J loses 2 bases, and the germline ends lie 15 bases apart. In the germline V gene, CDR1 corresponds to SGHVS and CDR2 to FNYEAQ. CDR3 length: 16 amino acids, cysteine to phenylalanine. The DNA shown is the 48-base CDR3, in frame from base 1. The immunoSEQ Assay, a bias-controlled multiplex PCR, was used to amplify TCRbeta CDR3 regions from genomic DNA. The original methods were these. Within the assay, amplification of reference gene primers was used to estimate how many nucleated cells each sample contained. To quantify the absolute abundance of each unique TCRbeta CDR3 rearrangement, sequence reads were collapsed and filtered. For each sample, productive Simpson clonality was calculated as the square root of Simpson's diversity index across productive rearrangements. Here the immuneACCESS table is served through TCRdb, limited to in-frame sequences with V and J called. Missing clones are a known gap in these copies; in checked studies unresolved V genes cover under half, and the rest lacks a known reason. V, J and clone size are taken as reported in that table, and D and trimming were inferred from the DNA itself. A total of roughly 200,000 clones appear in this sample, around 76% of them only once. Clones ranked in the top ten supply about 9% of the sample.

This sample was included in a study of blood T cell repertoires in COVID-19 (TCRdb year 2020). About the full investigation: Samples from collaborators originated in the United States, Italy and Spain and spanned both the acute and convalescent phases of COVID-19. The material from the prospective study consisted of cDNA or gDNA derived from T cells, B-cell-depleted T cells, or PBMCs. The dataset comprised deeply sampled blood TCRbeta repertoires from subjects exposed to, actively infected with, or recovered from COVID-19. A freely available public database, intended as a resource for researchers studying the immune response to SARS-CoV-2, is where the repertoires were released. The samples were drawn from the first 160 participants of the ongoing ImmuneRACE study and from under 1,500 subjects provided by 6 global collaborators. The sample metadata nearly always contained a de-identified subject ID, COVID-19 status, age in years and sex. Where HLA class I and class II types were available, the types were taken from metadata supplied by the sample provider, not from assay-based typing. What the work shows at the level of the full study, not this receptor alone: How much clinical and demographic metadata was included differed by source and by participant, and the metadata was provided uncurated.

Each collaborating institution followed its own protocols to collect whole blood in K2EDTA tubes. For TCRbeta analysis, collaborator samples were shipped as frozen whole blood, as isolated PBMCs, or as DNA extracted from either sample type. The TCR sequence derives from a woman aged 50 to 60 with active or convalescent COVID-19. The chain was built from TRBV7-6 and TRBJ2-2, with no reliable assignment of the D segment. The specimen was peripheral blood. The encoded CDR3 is CASSHGQAFNTGELFF. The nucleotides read TGTGCCAGCAGCCATGGGCAGGCCTTCAACACCGGGGAGCTGTTTTTT.